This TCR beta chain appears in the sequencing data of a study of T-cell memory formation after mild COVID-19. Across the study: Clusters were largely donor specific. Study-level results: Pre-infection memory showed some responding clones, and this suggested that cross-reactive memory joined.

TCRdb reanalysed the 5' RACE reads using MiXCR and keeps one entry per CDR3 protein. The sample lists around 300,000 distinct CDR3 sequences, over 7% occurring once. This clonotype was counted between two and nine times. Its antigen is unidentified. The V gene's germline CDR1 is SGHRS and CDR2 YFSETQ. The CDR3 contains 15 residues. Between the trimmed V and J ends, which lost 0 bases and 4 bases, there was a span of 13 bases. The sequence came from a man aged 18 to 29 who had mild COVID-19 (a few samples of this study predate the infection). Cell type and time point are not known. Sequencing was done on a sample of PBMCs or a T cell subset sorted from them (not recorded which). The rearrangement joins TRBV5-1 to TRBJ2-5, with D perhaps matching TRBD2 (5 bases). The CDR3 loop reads CASSLVWGRGETQYF. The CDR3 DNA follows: TGCGCCAGCAGCTTGGTCTGGGGTCGGGGAGAGACCCAGTACTTC.